This T cell receptor (beta chain) comes out of a study of T cell repertoires in cytomegalovirus infection. Study details: In the study, CMV epitopes included recently identified HLA-C-restricted and well-studied HLA-B-restricted ones. Matching HLA type, along with CMV infection, was indicated by public TCR beta signatures. Regarding the study as a whole: Identification of carriers of CMV plus the relevant HLA was achieved through cumulative public TCR beta family frequency. Dominant in the ex vivo response were TCR beta clonotypes restricted by HLA-C and specific for CMV.

MiXCR, run by TCRdb on the reads, gives a single entry per CDR3 protein. Here the sample spans approximately 300,000 distinct CDR3 sequences, 25% to 35% being singletons. Concerning this clonotype: Its antigen is not identified.

The CDR3 consists of 13 residues. Germline V CDR1 and CDR2: MNHEY, SMNVEV (reference sequence). V lost 2 bases to trimming and J lost 8 bases; unmatched junction nucleotides: 2. The chain has TRBV27 and TRBJ2-1; 8 bases align to TRBD2. The source was cultured PBMCs, collected from culture after CMV antigen stimulation. This TCR was sampled from a human donor in good health (CMV status not recorded). Some clones in this sample may be carry-over from other donors' samples. The CDR3 protein is CASSLGLADEQFF. In DNA form, the CDR3 reads TGTGCCAGCAGTTTAGGACTAGCAGATGAGCAGTTCTTC.